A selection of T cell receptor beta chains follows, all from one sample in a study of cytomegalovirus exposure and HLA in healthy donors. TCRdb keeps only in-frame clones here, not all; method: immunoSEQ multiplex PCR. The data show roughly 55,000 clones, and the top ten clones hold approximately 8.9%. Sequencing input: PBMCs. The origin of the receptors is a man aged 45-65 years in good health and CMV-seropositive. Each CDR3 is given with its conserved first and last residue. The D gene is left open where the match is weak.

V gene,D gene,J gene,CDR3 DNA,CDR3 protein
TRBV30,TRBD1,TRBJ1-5,TGTGCCTGGAGTGGACAGGGAAGGGAGCCCCAGCATTTT,CAWSGQGREPQHF
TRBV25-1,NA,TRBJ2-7,TGTGCCAGCAGTGAATTTGGGCGACAGGCCGCCTACGAGCAGTACTTC,CASSEFGRQAAYEQYF
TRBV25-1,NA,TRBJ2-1,TGTGCCAGCAGTGAAGGGTGGGGGCTGCCCCTCGATGAGCAGTTCTTC,CASSEGWGLPLDEQFF
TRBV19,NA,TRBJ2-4,TGTGCCAGTAGTCCCAGACAGTTTGCCAAAAACATTCAGTACTTC,CASSPRQFAKNIQYF
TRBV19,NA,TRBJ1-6,TGTGCCAGTGGGTTTCAGGCTGATTCACCCCTCCACTTT,CASGFQADSPLHF
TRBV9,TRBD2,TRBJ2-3,TGTGCCAGCAGCGCCACTAGCGGGGGTACTAGCACAGATACGCAGTATTTT,CASSATSGGTSTDTQYF
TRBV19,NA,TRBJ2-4,TGTGCCAGTAGTATACTAACTAAGGGGCAAAACATTCAGTACTTC,CASSILTKGQNIQYF
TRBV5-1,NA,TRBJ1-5,TGCGCCAGCAGCCCATCAGGCGGCAATCAGCCCCAGCATTTT,CASSPSGGNQPQHF
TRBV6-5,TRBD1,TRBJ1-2,TGTGCCAGCAGTTACTCCCCGGAGTGGACAGGGAATGGCTACACCTTC,CASSYSPEWTGNGYTF
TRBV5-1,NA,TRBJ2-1,TGCGCCAGCAGCTTGGCCCCCGGAGACAATGAGCAGTTCTTC,CASSLAPGDNEQFF
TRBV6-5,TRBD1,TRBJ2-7,TGTGCCAGCAGCCGGGCCGGGACAGGGAGTTTCGAGCAGTACTTC,CASSRAGTGSFEQYF
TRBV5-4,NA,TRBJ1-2,TGTGCCAGCAGCTTGTTGCAGGGGGGCTACACCTTC,CASSLLQGGYTF
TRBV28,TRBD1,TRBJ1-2,TGTGCCAGCAGCCTAGCCCGGACAGGGAATGGCTACACCTTC,CASSLARTGNGYTF
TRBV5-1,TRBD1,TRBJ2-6,TGCGCCAGCAGCTACTCAGGGGGCGCCCCTGGGGCCAACGTCCTGACTTTC,CASSYSGGAPGANVLTF
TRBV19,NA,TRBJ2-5,TGTGCCAGTAGTACCCGAGGGGAGACCCAGTACTTC,CASSTRGETQYF
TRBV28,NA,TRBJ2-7,TGTGCCAGCAGTTTTTCCTCCTCCTACGAGCAGTACTTC,CASSFSSSYEQYF
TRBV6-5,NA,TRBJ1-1,TGTGCCAGCAGAAAAGCCGGGACACCGAACACTGAAGCTTTCTTT,CASRKAGTPNTEAFF
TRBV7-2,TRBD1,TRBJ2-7,TGTGCCAGCAGACCACAGGGGGCGTCCTACGAGCAGTACTTC,CASRPQGASYEQYF
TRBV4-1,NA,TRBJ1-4,TGCGCCAGCAGCCAAGATACATCAACTAATGAAAAACTGTTTTTT,CASSQDTSTNEKLFF
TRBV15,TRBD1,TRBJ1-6,TGTGCCACCAGGAGCCCATTGACAGGGGTTAATTCACCCCTCCACTTT,CATRSPLTGVNSPLHF
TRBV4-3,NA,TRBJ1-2,TGCGCCAGCAGCCAAGAAATGGACAGCAGCGACTATGGCTACACCTTC,CASSQEMDSSDYGYTF
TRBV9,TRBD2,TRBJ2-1,TGTGCCAGCACCCCAGCGGGGGCCTCCTACAATGAGCAGTTCTTC,CASTPAGASYNEQFF
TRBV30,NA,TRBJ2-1,TGTGCCTGGAGTACGGGGAACAATGAGCAGTTCTTC,CAWSTGNNEQFF
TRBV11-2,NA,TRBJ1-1,TGTGCCAGCAGCTCTTCGGAGGACACTGAAGCTTTCTTT,CASSSSEDTEAFF
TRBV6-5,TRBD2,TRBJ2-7,TGTGCCAGCAGCGGGACTAGTTACTACGAGCAGTACTTC,CASSGTSYYEQYF
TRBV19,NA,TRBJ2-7,TGTGCCAGTACCCTTCGACTAGTCCCGACCTACGAGCAGTACTTC,CASTLRLVPTYEQYF
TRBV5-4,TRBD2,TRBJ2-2,TGTGCCAGCAGCCGCGGTGGGGTAGCGGGAAACACCGGGGAGCTGTTTTTT,CASSRGGVAGNTGELFF
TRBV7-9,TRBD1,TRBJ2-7,TGTGCCAGCAGCTTAGGACAGGGGGTATACGAGCAGTACTTC,CASSLGQGVYEQYF
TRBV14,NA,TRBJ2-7,TGTGCCAGCAGCCAAGGGGGCCTTCTTCCCTACGAGCAGTACTTC,CASSQGGLLPYEQYF
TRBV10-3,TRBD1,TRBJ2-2,TGTGCCATCAGTGAGCCCGGACAGGGCACCGGGGAGCTGTTTTTT,CAISEPGQGTGELFF
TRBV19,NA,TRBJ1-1,TGTGCCAGTAGTATACGGGTTCAGGGTGGGCAAGCTTTCTTT,CASSIRVQGGQAFF
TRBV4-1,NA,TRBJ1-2,TGCGCCAGCAGCCAAGACGCGGGCTATGGCTACACCTTC,CASSQDAGYGYTF
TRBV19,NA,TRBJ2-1,TGTGCCAGTAGCCCTTGGGGCCCCAATGAGCAGTTCTTC,CASSPWGPNEQFF
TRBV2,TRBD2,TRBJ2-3,TGTGCCAGCAGTGGAAAGGTAGCGGGATGGGGTATGGATACGCAGTATTTT,CASSGKVAGWGMDTQYF
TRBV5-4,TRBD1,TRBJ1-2,TGTGCCAGCAGCTTGAAACAGGGGAACTATGGCTACACCTTC,CASSLKQGNYGYTF
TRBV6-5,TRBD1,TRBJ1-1,TGTGCCAGCAGCCCCAGGGGGCAGAGAACTGAAGCTTTCTTT,CASSPRGQRTEAFF
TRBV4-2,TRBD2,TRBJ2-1,TGTGCCAGCAGCCAAGATGGGAGGGATTATGAGCAGTTCTTC,CASSQDGRDYEQFF
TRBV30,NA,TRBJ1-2,TGTGCCTGGGTTCTAAGGTTATCAAGCGCTAACTATGGCTACACCTTC,CAWVLRLSSANYGYTF
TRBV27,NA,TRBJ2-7,TGTGCCAGCAGTTTCTCTACTACCTACGAGCAGTACTTC,CASSFSTTYEQYF
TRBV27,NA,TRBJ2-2,TGTGCCAGCACAGGGGACACCGGGGAGCTGTTTTTT,CASTGDTGELFF
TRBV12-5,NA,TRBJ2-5,TGTGCTAGTGGTTTGGGACAGCCCCAAGAGACCCAGTACTTC,CASGLGQPQETQYF
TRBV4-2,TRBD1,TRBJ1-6,TGTGCCAGCAGCCAGTTGGGACAGGTAAATTCACCCCTCCACTTT,CASSQLGQVNSPLHF
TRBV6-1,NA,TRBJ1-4,TGTGCCAGCAGGTACAGCCTAACTAATGAAAAACTGTTTTTT,CASRYSLTNEKLFF
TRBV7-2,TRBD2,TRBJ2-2,TGTGCCAGCAGCTTAGTAGCGGGAGTGGCCGGGGAGCTGTTTTTT,CASSLVAGVAGELFF
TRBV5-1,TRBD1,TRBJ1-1,TGCGCCAGCAGCTTAACAGGGGAGACTGAAGCTTTCTTT,CASSLTGETEAFF
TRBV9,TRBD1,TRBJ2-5,TGTGCCAGCAGCGGTGGACAGGGGGCGCGAGAGACCCAGTACTTC,CASSGGQGARETQYF
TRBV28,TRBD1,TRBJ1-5,TGTGCCAGCAGTCCCTTAACAGGGGCTAAGCCCCAGCATTTT,CASSPLTGAKPQHF
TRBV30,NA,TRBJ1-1,TGTGCCTGGAGTCGAAGCCCGAGGGCTGAAGCTTTCTTT,CAWSRSPRAEAFF
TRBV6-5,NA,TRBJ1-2,TGTGCCAGCAGCGGGAGGCAGGTTTATGGCTACACCTTC,CASSGRQVYGYTF
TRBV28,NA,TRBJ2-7,TGTGCCAGCAGTTGGGGGGGGCAAACAGACTACGAGCAGTACTTC,CASSWGGQTDYEQYF
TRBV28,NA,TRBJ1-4,TGTGCCAGCACTACCGGGACACTTAATGAAAAACTGTTTTTT,CASTTGTLNEKLFF
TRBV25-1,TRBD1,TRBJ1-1,TGTGCCAGCAGTGAATCGGCAGGGGGAAAAGCTTTCTTT,CASSESAGGKAFF
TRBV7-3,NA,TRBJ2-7,TGTGCCAGCAGCCCCCGGGACACCTACTACGAGCAGTACTTC,CASSPRDTYYEQYF
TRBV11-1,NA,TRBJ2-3,TGTGCCAGCAGCCGATCAGGGGGCACAGATACGCAGTATTTT,CASSRSGGTDTQYF
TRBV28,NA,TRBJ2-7,TGTGCCAGCAGCCGGGCAGGGGATTACGAGCAGTACTTC,CASSRAGDYEQYF